The rows below give T cell receptor beta chains drawn from one sample of a study of OX40 agonist ivuxolimab in advanced cancers. Using immunoSEQ multiplex PCR, the repertoire was profiled, and TCRdb retains in-frame clones only, with some absent. The sample lists about 77,000 clones; over 70% were seen once. The sample in question was CD4+ or CD8+ T cells sorted from blood, obtained in a trial of the OX40 agonist ivuxolimab. The receptors shown here come from an adult with an advanced solid tumor such as melanoma, head and neck, liver or kidney cancer. The CDR3 runs from the conserved cysteine through the conserved F or W. Fields, in order: clone size, J gene, CDR3 length, D gene, V gene, CDR3 DNA, CDR3 protein. The D gene is left open where the match is weak. Size is omitted from some rows. Given values are once, few, many or a class for expanded clones.

- | TRBJ1-2 | 13 | - | TRBV7-9 | TGTGCCAGCAGCCCGGGGTCGCCGGAGGGCTACACCTTC | CASSPGSPEGYTF
- | TRBJ2-7 | 14 | TRBD1 | TRBV28 | TGTGCCAGCAGTTTCCCGCCCCCCGGGACAGGGTTGAACTTC | CASSFPPPGTGLNF
- | TRBJ1-3 | 15 | - | TRBV27 | TGTGCCAGCAGTTATACAGGGTCTAGTGGAAACACCATATATTTT | CASSYTGSSGNTIYF
- | TRBJ1-2 | 13 | - | TRBV7-2 | TGTGCCAGCAGCTTAGGACAGAACTATGGCTACACCTTC | CASSLGQNYGYTF
- | TRBJ2-2 | 21 | TRBD1 | TRBV4-1 | TGCGCCAGCAGCCCCTCTTCAGCGGGACAGGGAGTTTTCAGGCGAGGCGGGGAGCTGTTTTTT | CASSPSSAGQGVFRRGGELFF
- | TRBJ1-2 | 15 | - | TRBV7-2 | TGTGCCAGCAGCGACCAAGGAAGTGGCCCCTATGGCTACACCTTC | CASSDQGSGPYGYTF
- | TRBJ1-4 | 18 | TRBD1 | TRBV4-1 | TGCGCCAGCAGCCAAATGACAGGGCTTGCGGCGCTTAATGAAAAACTGTTTTTT | CASSQMTGLAALNEKLFF
- | TRBJ2-7 | 15 | TRBD1 | TRBV10-3 | TGTGCCATCGGTTTGGGACAGGTCAGCTCCTACGAGCAGTACTTC | CAIGLGQVSSYEQYF
- | TRBJ2-2 | 13 | TRBD1 | TRBV5-4 | TGTGCCAGCAGCCCACGGACAGGGTCGGAGCTGTTTTTT | CASSPRTGSELFF
- | TRBJ2-7 | 14 | TRBD1 | TRBV5-1 | TGCGCCAGCTCAGGACAGGTAGGCTCCTACGAGCAGTACTTC | CASSGQVGSYEQYF
- | TRBJ1-2 | 14 | - | TRBV5-4 | TGTGCCAGCAGCTTGGCTGGGCTAGACTATGGCTACACCTTC | CASSLAGLDYGYTF
- | TRBJ2-1 | 13 | - | TRBV11-3 | TGTGCCAGCAGCCACGACAGCTACAATGAGCAGTTCTTC | CASSHDSYNEQFF
- | TRBJ2-1 | 15 | TRBD2 | TRBV7-3 | TGTGCCAGCAGCCTGTCGGGACTAGCGGGAGTTGAGCAGTTCTTC | CASSLSGLAGVEQFF
- | TRBJ2-7 | 16 | TRBD1 | TRBV28 | TGTGCCAGCAGTCTCATCCCCGGGACAGGTATATACGAGCAGTACTTC | CASSLIPGTGIYEQYF
- | TRBJ2-5 | 18 | TRBD2 | TRBV28 | TGTGCCAGCAGTAGGAGCCCCTGGACTAGCGGGGGTGCAGAGACCCAGTACTTC | CASSRSPWTSGGAETQYF
- | TRBJ1-1 | 14 | - | TRBV6-1 | TGTGCCAGCAGTGGGGACGGACGGAACACTGAAGCTTTCTTT | CASSGDGRNTEAFF
- | TRBJ1-2 | 13 | - | TRBV2 | TGTGCCAGCACCCGATATACTAACTATGGCTACACCTTC | CASTRYTNYGYTF
- | TRBJ1-2 | 12 | - | TRBV29-1 | TGCAGCGTATTAACAGGGTCGCATGGCTACACCTTC | CSVLTGSHGYTF
- | TRBJ1-2 | 12 | - | TRBV6-5 | TGTGCCAGCAGTATCGCGGGGGGTGGCTACACCTTC | CASSIAGGGYTF
- | TRBJ2-2 | 16 | - | TRBV18 | TGTGCCAGCTCACCACGTGGAAGGGGGGATACCGGGGAGCTGTTTTTT | CASSPRGRGDTGELFF
- | TRBJ2-3 | 15 | TRBD1 | TRBV2 | TGTGCCAGCAGCGGGGACAGGGGGCCTTTGGATACGCAGTATTTT | CASSGDRGPLDTQYF
- | TRBJ2-1 | 14 | TRBD2 | TRBV2 | TGTGCCAGCAGTCTAGCGGGAGTATACAATGAGCAGTTCTTC | CASSLAGVYNEQFF
- | TRBJ1-3 | 16 | TRBD1 | TRBV5-1 | TGCGCCAGCAGCTCACGGACAGGGAGCTCTGGAAACACCATATATTTT | CASSSRTGSSGNTIYF
few | TRBJ2-2 | 14 | - | TRBV5-4 | TGTGCCAGCAGGCAGGACGCGAACACCGGGGAGCTGTTTTTT | CASRQDANTGELFF
- | TRBJ1-2 | 15 | - | TRBV5-6 | TGTGCCAGCAGCTTGGGACTAGCCGACAACTATGGCTACACCTTC | CASSLGLADNYGYTF
- | TRBJ1-2 | 16 | TRBD1 | TRBV6-1 | TGTGCCAGCAGTGAGGGACAGGGGGCGCTAGCAAACGGCTACACCTTC | CASSEGQGALANGYTF
- | TRBJ2-2 | 16 | TRBD1 | TRBV12-5 | TGTGCTAGTGGTTTGGGGACAGGGGGCGGAACCGGGGAGCTGTTTTTT | CASGLGTGGGTGELFF
once | TRBJ2-2 | 16 | TRBD1 | TRBV5-6 | TGTGCCAGCAGCTTGCAGGGGGCAGTAAACACCGGGGAGCTGTTTTTT | CASSLQGAVNTGELFF
- | TRBJ2-1 | 17 | - | TRBV11-2 | TGTGCCAGCAGCTTTTCCTTTGGGAGAGGGAAGCGGAATGAGCAGTTCTTC | CASSFSFGRGKRNEQFF